Presented here are 6 T cell receptor beta chains from one specimen sequenced in a study of blood T cell repertoires in COVID-19. Data came from immunoSEQ multiplex PCR; TCRdb stores just in-frame clones and leaves some out. This sample yields 68,000 or so clones, of which over 65% are seen a single time; approximately 20% belongs to the top ten. The sample consisted of peripheral blood. These receptors all come from a human donor in a cohort sampled during active COVID-19.

The V call is TRBV18, the J call TRBJ2-1, with 10 positions matching TRBD2. V dropped 0 bases and J dropped 4; count of bases not matched to a gene: 3. Germline CDR1 and CDR2: KGHSH and LQKENI. There are 16 residues in the CDR3. CDR3 loop: CASSPPKREGYNEQFF. For the CDR3, the DNA is TGTGCCAGCTCACCACCTAAGCGGGAGGGATACAATGAGCAGTTCTTC.

The chain employs TRBV6-1 and TRBJ2-1; 7 bases map to TRBD2. In germline, CDR1 is MNHNS, CDR2 SASEGT. The CDR3 runs to 13 residues. V shed 8 bases and J 9 bases; nucleotides not matched to a gene: 10. The CDR3 loop is CASVAGVQGEQFF. The CDR3 region has the DNA TGTGCCAGCGTCGCGGGAGTCCAGGGTGAGCAGTTCTTC.

This clone was detected once. The chain uses TRBV11-2 and TRBJ1-5, with D unclear. From germline, CDR1 is SGHAT and CDR2 FQNNGV. V gave up 0 bases and J gave up 4 bases, with 4 bases separating them. This CDR3 is built from 13 residues. The CDR3: CASSLDRNQPQHF. The CDR3 nucleotides are TGTGCCAGCAGCTTAGATCGGAATCAGCCCCAGCATTTT.

This clone has just one count. V usage is TRBV7-2 and J usage is TRBJ2-7, with 7 bases matching TRBD2. V shed 5 bases and J 0 bases; nucleotides not matched to a gene: 7. The CDR3 is 15 amino acids. Germline CDR1 reads SGHTA; CDR2 reads FQGNSA. The CDR3 loop is CASSGGVALSYEQYF. In DNA form, the CDR3 reads TGTGCCAGCAGCGGGGGGGTAGCTCTCTCCTACGAGCAGTACTTC.

The chain employs TRBV2 and TRBJ2-3, with 9 bases that match TRBD1. Germline CDR1 SNHLY, CDR2 FYNNEI. The CDR3 totals 15 residues. The V and J ends lost 6 bases and 3 bases, in that order; junction bases with no gene match: 7. The CDR3 DNA is TGTGCCAGCAGCGAACCGGGACAGGGAACAGATACGCAGTATTTT. It yields the protein CASSEPGQGTDTQYF. The full variable domain, in which reference TRBV2 and TRBJ2-3 provide the parts outside the CDR3, is EPEVTQTPSHQVTQMGQEVILRCVPISNHLYFYWYRQILGQKVEFLVSFYNNEISEKSEIFDDQFSVERPDGSNFTLKIRSTKLEDSAMYFCASSEPGQGTDTQYFGPGTRLTVL.

The rearrangement links TRBV5-1 to TRBJ1-4; a weak D match, TRBD1 (6 bases). CDR3 size: 15 residues. The V end lost 4 bases, the J end lost 3 bases, and 13 bases lay between the germline ends. In germline, CDR1 is SGHRS, CDR2 YFSETQ. Written as DNA, the CDR3 is TGCGCCAGCAGCCCACAGGGTGGGTCTAATGAAAAACTGTTTTTT. It yields the protein CASSPQGGSNEKLFF.